The rows below give T cell receptor beta chains drawn from one sample of a study of T-cell reconstitution after alpha-beta-depleted transplantation in children. TCRdb reanalysed the PCR reads using MiXCR and keeps one entry per CDR3 protein. The table lists 250,000 to 300,000 distinct CDR3 sequences, around 10% of them singletons. Sample: PBMCs, taken before TCRalphabeta/CD19-depleted stem cell transplant. The receptors were gathered from a boy in the first two years of life with acute myeloid leukemia, due to receive a stem cell transplant. Each CDR3 is given with its conserved first and last residue. Each record gives: clone size, V gene, CDR3 protein. Expanded clones are given a class, and other clones once, few, many or no size at all.

few TRBV10-3 CAISPAGQETQYF
. TRBV9 CASSVVGTSYEQYF
many TRBV29-1 CSAWTSALNEQFF
many TRBV7-3 CASSPQLAGPLNEQFF
. TRBV20-1 CSCPTKGTDTQYF
many TRBV5-1 CASSLARGRGSDEQFF
many TRBV27 CASSLPPGGGDTQYF
many TRBV7-2 CASSSSGVSRIYEQYF
many TRBV4-3 CASSQDPLDQPQHF
many TRBV7-2 CASSLDSGNPYEQYF
many TRBV12-3/TRBV12-4 CASSFGGQINEKLFF
many TRBV29-1 CSVTDRLNEKLFF
many TRBV4-1 CASSQVLGDYEQYF
many TRBV7-8 CASSLGQFEKLFF
many TRBV5-1 CASSSGGPYEQYF
many TRBV7-2 CASSLLSGGADTQYF
many TRBV5-4 CASSLTGSTDTQYF
many TRBV27 CASSYHQETQYF
many TRBV29-1 CSVARTSPNTGELFF
. TRBV12-3/TRBV12-4 CASSPDRVNGYTF
many TRBV20-1 CSARDSFYQPQHF
few TRBV11-2 CASSLWTAGVPLYNEQFF
. TRBV18 CASSPTDRLAKNIQYF
. TRBV7-3 CASSLSPSFDEQFF
. TRBV18 CASSPTRTEAFF
few TRBV12-3/TRBV12-4 CASSGDRVSYEQYF
many TRBV11-2 CASSPRTVQETQYF
. TRBV14 CASSQWGDGEAFF
many TRBV10-3 CAISGELAGGPWGEQYF
. TRBV18 CASSPDRVGEQYF
. TRBV7-8 CASIKGGMDQPQHF
many TRBV20-1 CSARDTLAGEIYEQFF
. TRBV7-6 CASSLAGGTVTEAFF
few TRBV10-3 CAISGAGPHNSPLHF
. TRBV20-1 CSARVYYEQYF
many TRBV7-9 CASSLAAGDVEQFF
many TRBV27 CASSYRGSSYEQYF
many TRBV10-3 CAISEIGTGGPYEQYF
few TRBV4-2 CASSQIQTDEQFF
. TRBV6-5 CASKTGAGELFF
few TRBV7-8 CASSLSLGQFF
many TRBV10-3 CAIPVGVTDHSPLHF
many TRBV7-6 CASSLGAGTGYNSPLHF
few TRBV28 CAAQSGASTGELFF
many TRBV12-3/TRBV12-4 CASRAGVGTQYF
many TRBV3-1 CASSQFGDTQYF